The clone carrying this TCR beta chain was recorded many times. Its target is unknown. The sample is drawn from a study of breast tumors, draining lymph nodes, adjacent tissues. MiXCR, run by TCRdb on the multiplex PCR reads, gives a single entry per CDR3 protein. The sample carries 270,000 or so distinct CDR3 sequences, 30% recorded once. The lymph nodes were axillary draining lymph nodes from breast cancer patients. Overall study findings and caveats: Compared with basal-like, luminal-like tumors shared significantly more repertoire with nontumor tissue. Findings are consistent with lymph node origin and intratumoral expansion of most tumor T cells.

CDR1 and CDR2 (germline): SGHAT, FQNNGV. J lost 4 bases, V lost 5 bases, and 6 bases had no gene match. The CDR3 covers 15 residues. The sample was axillary lymph node tissue. This chain uses TRBV11-2 with TRBJ2-3; 10 nucleotides agree with TRBD1. This clonotype was sampled from a female donor with breast cancer. Some clones in this sample may be carry-over from other donors' samples. CDR3 protein: CASSPRDRGADTQYF. The DNA for the CDR3 is TGTGCCAGCAGCCCCCGGGACAGGGGAGCAGATACGCAGTATTTT.